These 27 T cell receptor beta chains came from one sample sequenced in a study of blood T cell repertoires in COVID-19. The method was immunoSEQ multiplex PCR; TCRdb's version includes in-frame clones alone and lacks a portion of them. The data show roughly 190,000 clones, around nine tenths seen once. The material sequenced was peripheral blood. Source of these receptors: a man between 18 and 35 years old with active or convalescent COVID-19.

The chain links TRBV24-1 to TRBJ1-1; TRBD1 might be the D (6 bases). The V gene lost 5 bases and the J gene lost 2 bases, with 17 bases spanning the gap. The germline gives CDR1 KGHDR, CDR2 SFDVKD. The CDR3 is 16 residues long. The CDR3 nucleotides read TGTGCCACCAGTGGGTCTCCGGGACAAAGTAACACTGAAGCTTTCTTT. This translates into CATSGSPGQSNTEAFF.

This chain connects TRBV2 to TRBJ1-6; 9 bases are a match to TRBD1. CDR1 and CDR2 (germline): SNHLY, FYNNEI. The V segment lost 6 bases and the J segment 7 bases; nucleotides outside the gene matches: 7. The CDR3 loop spans 15 amino acids. The CDR3 coding sequence is TGTGCCAGCAGGAAGGACAGGGGCGACAATTCACCCCTCCACTTT. Its translation: CASRKDRGDNSPLHF.

The chain employs TRBV3-1 (or the pseudogene TRBV3-2) and TRBJ2-7, with 7 bases fitting TRBD2. This CDR3 contains 14 residues. Per germline, CDR1 LGHDT and CDR2 YNNKEL (reference sequence). V gave up 1 base and J gave up 2 bases; unmatched junction bases: 2. This CDR3 reads CASSQGSGAYEQYF. The CDR3 coding sequence is TGTGCCAGCAGCCAAGGGAGCGGGGCCTACGAGCAGTACTTC.

This rearrangement joins TRBV6-5 to TRBJ1-1; D perhaps matches TRBD1 (6 bases). The CDR3 contains 15 residues. The germline V gene encodes CDR1 MNHEY and CDR2 SVGAGI. The V end was cut by 3 bases, the J end by 2 bases, with 13 bases between. The CDR3 loop reads CASSYSTGPNTEAFF. The CDR3 coding sequence is TGTGCCAGCAGTTATTCTACAGGGCCTAACACTGAAGCTTTCTTT.

The chain couples TRBV11-3 to TRBJ2-3; possible D gene TRBD2, 5 bases. V shed 5 bases and J shed 3 bases, with 6 bases lying between them. Per germline, CDR1 SGHNT and CDR2 YENEEA. There are 12 residues in the CDR3. The CDR3 sequence: CASSPGTDTQYF. In nucleotides, the CDR3 is TGTGCCAGCAGCCCGGGGACAGATACGCAGTATTTT. The full variable domain, completed using reference TRBV11-3 and TRBJ2-3, is EAGVVQSPRYKIIEKKQPVAFWCNPISGHNTLYWYLQNLGQGPELLIRYENEEAVDDSQLPKDRFSAERLKGVDSTLKIQPAELGDSAVYLCASSPGTDTQYFGPGTRLTVL.

This clone was seen only once. V and J are TRBV5-6 and TRBJ2-5, with TRBD1 identical over 7 bases. This CDR3 has 15 residues. With 3 bases clipped from V and 5 bases from J, the junction kept 10 bases outside the gene matches. The germline gives CDR1 SGHDT, CDR2 YYEEEE. The CDR3 loop is CASSYLGQLDETQYF. The CDR3 DNA sequence: TGTGCCAGCAGCTACCTGGGACAGCTAGATGAGACCCAGTACTTC.

The chain carries TRBV10-3 and TRBJ1-2; 7 bases fit TRBD1. The germline V gene has CDR1 ENHRY and CDR2 SYGVKD. V was pared by 2 bases and J by 1 base, with 19 bases of the junction left unmatched. The CDR3 has 20 amino acids. CDR3 residues: CAISETMTGIGAWVNYGYTF. CDR3 DNA sequence: TGTGCCATCAGTGAGACAATGACAGGGATCGGGGCGTGGGTTAACTATGGCTACACCTTC.

There are a few counts of this clone. This sequence joins TRBV6-4 and TRBJ1-2; D is unresolved. Looked up from germline, CDR1 is MRHNA and CDR2 is SNTAGT. V lost 2 bases and J lost 6, with 16 bases in between. The CDR3 is 15 amino acids. The CDR3 sequence is CASSDTGGFINGYTF. CDR3 DNA sequence: TGTGCCAGCAGTGACACCGGAGGGTTTATTAATGGCTACACCTTC.

J is TRBJ1-2 and V is TRBV4-1, with TRBD1 as a possible D gene (6 bases). Per germline, CDR1 MGHRA and CDR2 YSYEKL. Trimming cost V 1 base and J 2 bases, with 11 bases left between them. There are 15 residues in the CDR3. CDR3 sequence reads: CASSQGSGANYGYTF. CDR3 DNA: TGCGCCAGCAGCCAAGGCTCAGGGGCAAACTATGGCTACACCTTC.

V is TRBV10-1 and J is TRBJ1-1; weak D call: TRBD1 (5 bases). This CDR3 comprises 14 residues. V was clipped by 0 bases and J by 4 bases, with 9 bases between them. CDR1 is WNHNN, CDR2 SYGVQD, per germline (reference sequence). CDR3 residues: CASSESQELTEAFF. The CDR3, as DNA: TGCGCCAGCAGTGAGTCACAGGAGCTCACTGAAGCTTTCTTT.

V is TRBV15 and J is TRBJ2-5, with 12 bases lining up with TRBD1. J lost 5 bases, V lost 4 bases, and 14 bases had no gene match. CDR3 size: 18 residues. Germline CDR1 LNHNV, CDR2 YYDKDF (reference sequence). This CDR3 is CATSTLYPGQGAIETQYF. The DNA of the CDR3 is TGTGCCACCAGCACACTATACCCGGGACAGGGGGCAATCGAGACCCAGTACTTC.

Notes on this clone: The same CDR3 also results from other DNA sequences found in this sample. The chain carries TRBV24-1 and TRBJ1-2, with a tentative D call TRBD1 (5 bases). Per the germline V gene, CDR1 is KGHDR and CDR2 is SFDVKD. Between the trimmed V and J ends, which lost 3 bases and 7 bases, there was a span of 8 bases. The CDR3 length is 12 residues. The CDR3 bases are TGTGCCACCAGTGATCCCGGGGGTGGCTACACCTTC. Protein sequence: CATSDPGGGYTF.

This clone has more than one count but fewer than ten. This chain links TRBV27 with TRBJ1-2; D gene uncertain. The CDR3 covers 11 residues. V was trimmed by 8 bases and J by 6 bases, leaving 10 bases between them. Germline V gene lookup returns CDR1 MNHEY and CDR2 SMNVEV (reference sequence). The CDR3 DNA is TGTGCCAGCGGAGTTCGGGATGGCTACACCTTC. Residues: CASGVRDGYTF.

J is TRBJ2-1 and V is TRBV20-1; no firm D call. The CDR3 contains 10 residues. Germline lookup yields CDR1 DFQATT and CDR2 SNEGSKA (reference sequence). The CDR3, as DNA: TGCAGCGCCCTGGGCGTTGAGCAGTTCTTC. The encoded protein is CSALGVEQFF.

The gene calls are TRBV9 and TRBJ1-5; 9 nucleotides line up with TRBD1. CDR1 and CDR2 (germline): SGDLS, YYNGEE. This CDR3 is built from 20 residues. The trim removed 0 bases at V and 0 bases at J, leaving 13 bases unmatched. CDR3 protein: CASSVDPPPGQGDSNQPQHF. As DNA, the CDR3 is TGTGCCAGCAGCGTAGACCCCCCCCCGGGACAGGGAGATAGCAATCAGCCCCAGCATTTT. Full variable domain (missing parts from reference TRBV9 and TRBJ1-5): DSGVTQTPKHLITATGQRVTLRCSPRSGDLSVYWYQQSLDQGLQFLIQYYNGEERAKGNILERFSAQQFPDLHSELNLSSLELGDSALYFCASSVDPPPGQGDSNQPQHFGDGTRLSIL.

This clone was recorded once. The chain couples TRBV11-2 to TRBJ1-1; D possibly corresponds to TRBD1 (6 bases). This CDR3 spans 14 amino acids. CDR1 is SGHAT and CDR2 is FQNNGV in the germline V gene. Trimming shortened V by 4 bases and J by 3 bases, and 12 bases separated the two germline ends. CDR3 sequence: CASSSRTGHTEAFF. CDR3 nucleotides: TGTGCCAGCAGCTCTCGAACAGGGCACACTGAAGCTTTCTTT.

The genes are TRBV6-5 and TRBJ2-3; 9 nucleotides agree with TRBD1. The CDR3 is 15 amino acids. J gave up 1 base and V 6 bases, and 5 bases lay outside the gene matches. Looked up from germline, CDR1 is MNHEY and CDR2 is SVGAGI. CDR3 nucleotide sequence: TGTGCCAGCAGATGGGACAGGGCCCGCACAGATACGCAGTATTTT. Its translation: CASRWDRARTDTQYF.

The rearrangement joins TRBV21-1 to TRBJ2-1; the D call of TRBD1 is as the table states it, not checked on the DNA. TRBV21-1 is tagged as a pseudogene. The CDR3 totals 19 residues. Written as DNA, the CDR3 is TGTGCCAGCAGCAAAGCGCTCGGTGGCCCGGGACATACTACGGATGAGCAGTTCTTC. This translates into CASSKALGGPGHTTDEQFF.

The CDR3 sequence: CAYDRVSGANVLTF. The CDR3 nucleotides are TGTGCCTATGACAGGGTCTCTGGGGCCAACGTCCTGACTTTC. The chain is built from TRBV30 and TRBJ2-6, with 7 bases identical to TRBD1. CDR1 GTSNPN and CDR2 SVGIG come from the germline V gene (reference sequence). This CDR3 region has 14 residues. V lost 7 bases to trimming and J lost 0 bases; unmatched junction nucleotides: 3.

This chain joins TRBV6-5 and TRBJ1-5, with TRBD1 matching over 7 bases. The CDR3 has 15 residues. Germline-derived CDR1 and CDR2 are MNHEY and SVGAGI. The V segment lost 6 bases and the J segment 0 bases; nucleotides outside the gene matches: 5. DNA for the CDR3: TGTGCCAGCAGCCAGGGACAGACTAGCAATCAGCCCCAGCATTTT. Its translation is CASSQGQTSNQPQHF.

The chain uses TRBV7-9 and TRBJ2-7; 7 nucleotides agree with TRBD1. The CDR3 loop spans 13 amino acids. With V trimmed by 4 bases and J by 7 bases, 7 bases remained unmatched. Germline CDR1 SEHNR, CDR2 FQNEAQ (reference sequence). The DNA for the CDR3 is TGTGCCAGCAGCTCGACAGGGCAGTGGGAGCAGTACGTC. It specifies CASSSTGQWEQYV.

The chain joins TRBV5-4 to TRBJ1-1; D uncertain. Germline lookup yields CDR1 SGHNT and CDR2 YYREEE (reference sequence). The CDR3 extends over 16 amino acids. Trimming removed 0 bases at V and 3 bases at J, with 15 bases between. The CDR3 here is CASSLGVRQPYTEAFF. The DNA of the CDR3 is TGTGCCAGCAGCTTGGGAGTCAGGCAACCTTACACTGAAGCTTTCTTT.

The CDR3 reads CASSPAGGVSYNEQFF. The CDR3 DNA reads as TGTGCCAGCAGCCCGGCAGGGGGAGTGTCCTACAATGAGCAGTTCTTC. This chain links TRBV9 with TRBJ2-1; the match to TRBD1 covers 7 bases. The CDR3 runs to 16 residues. Germline CDR1 is SGDLS and CDR2 is YYNGEE. V was pared by 4 bases and J by 1 base, with 8 bases of the junction left unmatched. The full variable domain, its missing parts supplied by reference TRBV9 and TRBJ2-1, is DSGVTQTPKHLITATGQRVTLRCSPRSGDLSVYWYQQSLDQGLQFLIQYYNGEERAKGNILERFSAQQFPDLHSELNLSSLELGDSALYFCASSPAGGVSYNEQFFGPGTRLTVL.

The gene calls are TRBV6-1 and TRBJ1-6; unclear D gene. Germline-derived CDR1 and CDR2 are MNHNS and SASEGT. Trimming shortened V by 3 bases and J by 7 bases, and 10 bases separated the two germline ends. This CDR3 comprises 14 residues. The CDR3 here is CASSDRWRNSPLHF. The CDR3 region has the DNA TGTGCCAGCAGTGACCGATGGAGGAATTCACCCCTCCACTTT.

This sequence joins TRBV7-8 and TRBJ2-1; TRBD1 aligns across 7 bases. CDR1 and CDR2 (germline): SGHVS, FQNEAQ. The V segment lost 4 bases and the J segment 9 bases; nucleotides outside the gene matches: 12. CDR3 length: 15 amino acids. The CDR3 coding sequence is TGTGCCAGCAGCTCAAGGACAGGAAGATCCTCTGAGCAGTTCTTC. This codes for CASSSRTGRSSEQFF.

The chain combines TRBV7-9 with TRBJ1-6, with D hard to call. The CDR3 spans 14 residues. Germline lookup yields CDR1 SEHNR and CDR2 FQNEAQ (reference sequence). The V end was cut by 3 bases, the J end by 5 bases, with 8 bases between. The CDR3 DNA follows: TGTGCCAGCAGCTTTCCAGCGAATAATTCACCCCTCCACTTT. Its protein product is CASSFPANNSPLHF.

The chain couples TRBV27 to TRBJ2-6; the match to TRBD1 covers 11 bases. V was pared by 9 bases and J by 4 bases, with 8 bases of the junction left unmatched. The length of the CDR3 is 16 residues. In germline, CDR1 is MNHEY, CDR2 SMNVEV (reference sequence). Here the CDR3 reads CASARTGGAGANVLTF. Written as DNA, the CDR3 is TGTGCCAGTGCGAGGACAGGGGGCGCCGGGGCCAACGTCCTGACTTTC.